This T cell receptor (beta chain) was identified during a study of cytomegalovirus exposure and HLA in healthy donors. Primers: 60 Vbeta forward and 13 Jbeta reverse. Libraries were prepared by immunoSEQ multiplex PCR; TCRdb keeps only in-frame clonotypes and omits some of them. The sample has 100,000 to 150,000 clones; 77% are singletons. Details on this clone: Its antigen is undetermined.

The study, taken as a whole, reports: A later look showed TCR association rates differing by HLA locus, highest for DRB1 and lowest for HLA-C. According to the study, around 180 TCR beta chains were cytomegalovirus-associated. It was only CMV serostatus that was available as immune exposure information.

Sequencing was carried out using PBMCs. This sequence originates from a woman in her forties in good health and CMV-seropositive.

CDR3 in DNA: TGCGCCAGCAGTGAGTCGTTACTGAGAGGCTCCGGGGAGCTGTTTTTT. Protein sequence: CASSESLLRGSGELFF. This rearrangement joins TRBV10-1 to TRBJ2-2; no reliable D call. Germline-derived CDR1 and CDR2 are WNHNN and SYGVQD (reference sequence). The CDR3 spans 16 residues. Trimming left V 0 bases short and J 6 bases short, with 14 bases between.